This T cell receptor beta chain was recorded in a study of T cell changes during pregnancy in multiple sclerosis. Per the germline V gene, CDR1 is SGHNT and CDR2 is YYREEE (reference sequence). V lost 5 bases and J lost 5; bases outside the gene matches: 7. The CDR3 runs 15 residues. Method: immunoSEQ multiplex PCR; TCRdb's copy keeps in-frame clones and lacks some. The sample has roughly 110,000 clones, about nine tenths seen once. This TCR was recovered from a female donor in good health, enrolled as a control in a pregnancy study. The chain joins TRBV5-4 to TRBJ2-2; 9 positions match TRBD1. The source was peripheral blood, collected in the third trimester of pregnancy. The CDR3 protein is CASRLTGGSTGELFF. The CDR3 DNA reads TGTGCCAGCAGGTTGACAGGGGGGAGTACCGGGGAGCTGTTTTTT.